This T cell receptor beta chain stems from a study of cytomegalovirus exposure and HLA in healthy donors. This CDR3 has 12 residues. Germline V gene lookup returns CDR1 SQVTM and CDR2 ANQGSEA. The V gene lost 5 bases and the J gene lost 8 bases, with 13 bases spanning the gap. Generated by immunoSEQ multiplex PCR, the TCRdb table keeps only in-frame clones and is missing some. The repertoire has about 75,000 clones, 85% of them found once; the top ten carry around 2.9%. V usage is TRBV29-1 and J usage is TRBJ2-1; a possible D gene is TRBD1 (5 bases). The sequenced sample was PBMCs. This receptor was obtained from a man aged 30 to 45 in good health and CMV-seronegative. CDR3 amino acids: CSVRVTGDEQFF. The CDR3 DNA follows: TGCAGCGTTCGGGTAACAGGCGATGAGCAGTTCTTC.